The 6 T cell receptor beta chains reported below all come from one sample, sequenced in a study of regulatory T cells in long-lasting Graves disease (dated by TCRdb to the early 2020s). The library was obtained by multiplex PCR. TCRdb records Illumina HiSeq 4000 as the sequencer. To build TCR beta libraries, CDR3 regions were amplified by Arm-PCR using iRepertoire HTBI primers. The public reads were run again by TCRdb, first through fastp at Q25 and then through MiXCR, and only productive beta chains were kept. Every CDR3 protein is listed once, alongside the most common genes and DNA of its rows. Recorded for this sample are roughly 560,000 distinct CDR3 sequences; 15% to 20% of them occurred a single time. Clones ranked in the top ten supply around 25% of the sample. The time point label here, explained by the study, means: newly diagnosed GD, antithyroid drugs for less than 3 months. For both TCR sequencing and RNA sequencing, RNA was extracted from PBMCs in TRIzol.

These records were also assigned to another study, of T cells in Graves' hyperthyroidism and ophthalmopathy.

Material: peripheral blood mononuclear cells (PBMCs), obtained at new diagnosis, from a patient treated with antithyroid drugs. Receptor source: a woman aged 35-65 years with Graves disease. Donor details come from another sample of the same person, matched by shared clones.

This clonotype was found a few times. The rearrangement links TRBV11-2 to TRBJ2-7, with D possibly being TRBD2 (7 bases). Germline CDR1 is SGHAT and CDR2 is FQNNGV. The CDR3 sequence is 14 residues long. Trimming left V 2 bases short and J 2 bases short, with 10 bases between. As DNA, the CDR3 is TGTGCCAGCAGCTTAATAGGGGGGGCCTACGAGCAGTACTTC. This codes for CASSLIGGAYEQYF. Full variable domain (missing parts from reference TRBV11-2 and TRBJ2-7): EAGVAQSPRYKIIEKRQSVAFWCNPISGHATLYWYQQILGQGPKLLIQFQNNGVVDDSQLPKDRFSAERLKGVDSTLKIQPAKLEDSAVYLCASSLIGGAYEQYFGPGTRLTVT.

This clonotype was detected only a few times. The chain links TRBV4-1 to TRBJ1-1; no reliable D call. CDR1 is MGHRA and CDR2 is YSYEKL in the germline V gene. V lost 4 bases to trimming and J lost 3 bases, with 18 bases between them. This CDR3 region has 16 residues. In DNA form, the CDR3 reads TGCGCCAGCAGCCGTGGAGAAACCCAGATGCACACTGAAGCTTTCTTT. Amino acid sequence: CASSRGETQMHTEAFF.

This clonotype was found many times. The chain is built from TRBV11-2 and TRBJ2-7, with 9 bases that match TRBD2. The V gene end was trimmed by 2 bases and the J gene end by 3 bases; junction bases not matched to a gene: 2. CDR1 SGHAT and CDR2 FQNNGV come from the germline V gene. The CDR3 runs 14 residues. CDR3 protein: CASSLRRGGYEQYF. The CDR3 DNA reads as TGTGCCAGCAGCTTACGGCGGGGGGGCTACGAGCAGTACTTC.

This clonotype was seen many times. This chain links TRBV28 with TRBJ2-3, with D possibly called TRBD1 or TRBD2 (5 bases each). V was clipped by 3 bases and J by 6 bases, with 13 bases between them. CDR1 MDHEN and CDR2 SYDVKM come from the germline V gene. The CDR3 is 14 residues long. The DNA of the CDR3 is TGTGCCAGCAGTTTGGACGTAGGGACGGATACGCAGTATTTT. Amino acid sequence: CASSLDVGTDTQYF.

The chain employs TRBV27 and TRBJ1-5, with 8 bases fitting TRBD1. Germline V gives CDR1 MNHEY, CDR2 SMNVEV (reference sequence). This CDR3 has 18 amino acids. V shed 4 bases, J shed 1 base, and the junction held 12 bases outside the gene matches. CDR3 amino acids: CASSSGGGQGWSNQPQHF. CDR3 in DNA: TGTGCCAGCAGTTCCGGGGGAGGACAGGGATGGAGCAATCAGCCCCAGCATTTT.

This clonotype was recorded at least ten times. The chain has TRBV27 and TRBJ2-7; D is ambiguous. The CDR3 runs to 13 residues. Germline V gene data show CDR1 as MNHEY and CDR2 as SMNVEV (reference sequence). Trimming shortened V by 3 bases and J by 8 bases, and 14 bases separated the two germline ends. The CDR3 nucleotides read TGTGCCAGCAGTTTCCCCGACACGGGCAAGCAGTACTTC. It codes for CASSFPDTGKQYF.